This T cell receptor (beta chain) was sequenced for a study of blood T cell repertoires in COVID-19. In the study overall: COVID-19 samples collected from the United States, Italy and Spain covered acute and convalescent phases.

Produced via immunoSEQ multiplex PCR; TCRdb's table is partial and in-frame only. The data contain some 240,000 clones, 80% to 90% of them singletons. V was pared by 1 base and J by 0 bases, with 7 bases between. CDR3 length: 15 amino acids. Germline V CDR1 and CDR2: SGHAT, FQNNGV. Ages ranged from about 18 to 89 years, with residence in around 24 US areas. A case of COVID-19 had been met by exposed participants within 2 weeks before study entry. The chain joins TRBV11-2 to TRBJ2-4, with D possibly TRBD1 on 5 matching bases. Sequenced: PBMCs or T cells enriched from blood (not recorded which). The receptor was derived from a woman aged 40 to 50 who had been exposed to COVID-19. For the CDR3, the DNA is TGTGCCAGCAGCTTAGGACAGCTAGCCAAAAACATTCAGTACTTC. Protein sequence: CASSLGQLAKNIQYF. Filled out from reference TRBV11-2 and TRBJ2-4, the complete variable domain reads EAGVAQSPRYKIIEKRQSVAFWCNPISGHATLYWYQQILGQGPKLLIQFQNNGVVDDSQLPKDRFSAERLKGVDSTLKIQPAKLEDSAVYLCASSLGQLAKNIQYFGAGTRLSVL.